This paragraph covers one T cell receptor beta chain sequence. Measured with immunoSEQ multiplex PCR; TCRdb has only the in-frame clones, and not every one. The table has roughly 90,000 clones, approximately 93% seen once. These data come from a study of technical replicates of blood from a few donors. V trimming: 5 bases; J trimming: 6 bases; junction bases outside the gene matches: 3. Looked up from germline, CDR1 is GTSNPN and CDR2 is SVGIG (reference sequence). This CDR3 has 12 residues. V is TRBV30 and J is TRBJ2-1; 8 bases are a match to TRBD1. Sample: T cells isolated from PBMCs. This TCR was recovered from a human donor in good health. The CDR3: CAWDDRGNEQFF. CDR3 in DNA: TGTGCCTGGGACGACAGGGGCAATGAGCAGTTCTTC.